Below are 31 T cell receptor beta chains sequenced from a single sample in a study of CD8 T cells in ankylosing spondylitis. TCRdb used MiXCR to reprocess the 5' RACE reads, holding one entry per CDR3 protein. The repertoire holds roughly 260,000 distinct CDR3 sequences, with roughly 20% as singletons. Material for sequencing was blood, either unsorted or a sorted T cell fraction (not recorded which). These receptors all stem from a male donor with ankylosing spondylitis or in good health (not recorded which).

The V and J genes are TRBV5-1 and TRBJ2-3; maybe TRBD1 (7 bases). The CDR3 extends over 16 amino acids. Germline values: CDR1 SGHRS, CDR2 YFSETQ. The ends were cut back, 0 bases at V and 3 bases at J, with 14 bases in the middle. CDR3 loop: CASSLGQGGRTDTQYF. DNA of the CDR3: TGCGCCAGCAGCTTGGGCCAGGGGGGAAGGACAGATACGCAGTATTTT.

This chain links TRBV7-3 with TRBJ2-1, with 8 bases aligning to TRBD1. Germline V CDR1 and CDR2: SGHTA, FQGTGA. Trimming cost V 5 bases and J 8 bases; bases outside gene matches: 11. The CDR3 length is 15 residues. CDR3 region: CASSLMAGGVDEQFF. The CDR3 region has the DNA TGTGCCAGCAGCCTAATGGCAGGGGGCGTCGATGAGCAGTTCTTC.

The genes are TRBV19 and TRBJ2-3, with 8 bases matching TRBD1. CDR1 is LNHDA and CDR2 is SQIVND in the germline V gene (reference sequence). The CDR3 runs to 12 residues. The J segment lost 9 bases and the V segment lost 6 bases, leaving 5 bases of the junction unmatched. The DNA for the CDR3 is TGTGCCAGTAGCAAGACAGGGGTAACGCAGTATTTT. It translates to CASSKTGVTQYF. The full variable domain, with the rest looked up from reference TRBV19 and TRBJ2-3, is DGGITQSPKYLFRKEGQNVTLSCEQNLNHDAMYWYRQDPGQGLRLIYYSQIVNDFQKGDIAEGYSVSREKKESFPLTVTSAQKNPTAFYLCASSKTGVTQYFGPGTRLTVL.

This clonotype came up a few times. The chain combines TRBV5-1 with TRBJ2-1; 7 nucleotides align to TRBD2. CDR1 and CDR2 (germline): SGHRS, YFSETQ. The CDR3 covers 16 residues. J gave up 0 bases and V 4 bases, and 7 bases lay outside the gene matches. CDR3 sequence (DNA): TGCGCCAGCAGCAATGGACTAGGCCGCTCCTACAATGAGCAGTTCTTC. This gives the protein CASSNGLGRSYNEQFF. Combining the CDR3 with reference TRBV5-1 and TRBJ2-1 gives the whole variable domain KAGVTQTPRYLIKTRGQQVTLSCSPISGHRSVSWYQQTPGQGLQFLFEYFSETQRNKGNFPGRFSGRQFSNSRSEMNVSTLELGDSALYLCASSNGLGRSYNEQFFGPGTRLTVL.

The CDR3, as DNA: TGTGCCAGCAGGGACGCCGCGAACACCGGGGAGCTGTTTTTT. Protein product: CASRDAANTGELFF. The chain carries TRBV12-3 or TRBV12-4 and TRBJ2-2, with D hard to call. The CDR3 totals 14 residues. With 6 bases removed from V and 0 bases from J, the gap between germline ends came to 8 bases.

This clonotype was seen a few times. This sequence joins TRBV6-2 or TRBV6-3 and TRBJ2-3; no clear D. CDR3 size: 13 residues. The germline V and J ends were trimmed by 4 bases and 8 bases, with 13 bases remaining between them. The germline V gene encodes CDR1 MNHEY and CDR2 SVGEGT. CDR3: CASSLYGLATQYF. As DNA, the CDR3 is TGTGCCAGCAGTTTGTACGGCCTTGCTACGCAGTATTTT.

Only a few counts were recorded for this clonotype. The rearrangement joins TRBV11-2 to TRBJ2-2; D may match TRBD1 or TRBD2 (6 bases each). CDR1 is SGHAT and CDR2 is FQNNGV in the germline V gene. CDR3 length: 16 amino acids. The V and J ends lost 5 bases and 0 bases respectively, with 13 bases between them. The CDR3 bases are TGTGCCAGCAGCCGGGCGGGACATTCGAACACCGGGGAGCTGTTTTTT. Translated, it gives CASSRAGHSNTGELFF.

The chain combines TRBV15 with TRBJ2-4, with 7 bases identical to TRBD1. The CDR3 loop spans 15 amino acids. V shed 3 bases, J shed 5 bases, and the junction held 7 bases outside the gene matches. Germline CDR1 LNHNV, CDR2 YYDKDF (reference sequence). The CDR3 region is CATSRTGWPQNIQYF. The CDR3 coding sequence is TGTGCCACCAGCAGGACAGGGTGGCCCCAAAACATTCAGTACTTC.

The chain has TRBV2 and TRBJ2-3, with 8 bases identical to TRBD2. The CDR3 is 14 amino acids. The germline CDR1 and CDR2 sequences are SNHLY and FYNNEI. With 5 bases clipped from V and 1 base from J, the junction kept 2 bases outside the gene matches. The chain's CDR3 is CASSKLAGTDTQYF. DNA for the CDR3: TGTGCCAGCAGTAAACTAGCGGGCACAGATACGCAGTATTTT. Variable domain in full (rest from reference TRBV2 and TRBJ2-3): EPEVTQTPSHQVTQMGQEVILRCVPISNHLYFYWYRQILGQKVEFLVSFYNNEISEKSEIFDDQFSVERPDGSNFTLKIRSTKLEDSAMYFCASSKLAGTDTQYFGPGTRLTVL.

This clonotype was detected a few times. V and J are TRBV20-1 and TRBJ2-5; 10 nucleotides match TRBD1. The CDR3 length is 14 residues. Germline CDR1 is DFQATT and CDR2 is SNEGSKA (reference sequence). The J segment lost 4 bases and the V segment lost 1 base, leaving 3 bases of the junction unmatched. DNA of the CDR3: TGCAGTGCTAGAGCCGGGACAGGGGCAGAGACCCAGTACTTC. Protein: CSARAGTGAETQYF.

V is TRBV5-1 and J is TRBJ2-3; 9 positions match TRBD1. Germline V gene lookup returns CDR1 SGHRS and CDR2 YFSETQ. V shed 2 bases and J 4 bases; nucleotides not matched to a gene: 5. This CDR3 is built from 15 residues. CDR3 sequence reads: CASSFGTGSSDTQYF. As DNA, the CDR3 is TGCGCCAGCAGCTTCGGGACAGGGTCGTCAGATACGCAGTATTTT. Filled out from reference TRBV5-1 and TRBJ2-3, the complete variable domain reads KAGVTQTPRYLIKTRGQQVTLSCSPISGHRSVSWYQQTPGQGLQFLFEYFSETQRNKGNFPGRFSGRQFSNSRSEMNVSTLELGDSALYLCASSFGTGSSDTQYFGPGTRLTVL.

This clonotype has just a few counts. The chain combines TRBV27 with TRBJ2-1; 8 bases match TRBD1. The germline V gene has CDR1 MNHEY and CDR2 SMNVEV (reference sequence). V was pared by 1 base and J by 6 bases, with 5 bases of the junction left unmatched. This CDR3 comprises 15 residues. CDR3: CASSLWGTGVNEQFF. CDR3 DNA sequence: TGTGCCAGCAGTTTATGGGGGACAGGAGTCAATGAGCAGTTCTTC.

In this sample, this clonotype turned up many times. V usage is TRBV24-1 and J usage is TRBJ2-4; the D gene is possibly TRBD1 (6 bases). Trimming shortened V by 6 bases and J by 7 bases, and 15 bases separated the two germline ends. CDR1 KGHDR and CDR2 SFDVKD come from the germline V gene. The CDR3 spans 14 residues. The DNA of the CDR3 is TGTGCCACCAGTAAGGGACACCAAACGAACATTCAGTACTTC. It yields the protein CATSKGHQTNIQYF.

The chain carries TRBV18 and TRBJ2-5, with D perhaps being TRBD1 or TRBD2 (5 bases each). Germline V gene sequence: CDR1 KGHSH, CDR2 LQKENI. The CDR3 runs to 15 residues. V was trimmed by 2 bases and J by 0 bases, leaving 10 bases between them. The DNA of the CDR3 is TGTGCCAGCTCACCAAGGGGTAGCGACCAAGAGACCCAGTACTTC. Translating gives CASSPRGSDQETQYF.

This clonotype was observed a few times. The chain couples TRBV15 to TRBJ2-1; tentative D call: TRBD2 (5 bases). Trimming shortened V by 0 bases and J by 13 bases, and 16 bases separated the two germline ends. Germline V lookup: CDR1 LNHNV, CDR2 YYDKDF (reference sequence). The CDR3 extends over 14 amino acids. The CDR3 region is CATSRDNVVGEQFF. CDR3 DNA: TGTGCCACCAGCAGAGATAATGTGGTGGGAGAACAGTTCTTC.

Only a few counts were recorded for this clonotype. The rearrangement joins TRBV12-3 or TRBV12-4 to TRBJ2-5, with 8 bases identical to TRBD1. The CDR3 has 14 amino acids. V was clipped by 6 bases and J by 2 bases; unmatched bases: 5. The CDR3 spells CASSRQGTQETQYF. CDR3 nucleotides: TGTGCCAGCAGCCGACAGGGGACACAAGAGACCCAGTACTTC.

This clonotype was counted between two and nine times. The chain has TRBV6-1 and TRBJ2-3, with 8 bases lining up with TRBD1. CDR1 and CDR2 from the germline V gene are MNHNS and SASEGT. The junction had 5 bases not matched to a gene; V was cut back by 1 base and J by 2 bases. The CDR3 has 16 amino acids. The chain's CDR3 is CASSEVPGGPTDTQYF. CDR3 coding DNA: TGTGCCAGCAGTGAAGTCCCAGGGGGCCCCACAGATACGCAGTATTTT.

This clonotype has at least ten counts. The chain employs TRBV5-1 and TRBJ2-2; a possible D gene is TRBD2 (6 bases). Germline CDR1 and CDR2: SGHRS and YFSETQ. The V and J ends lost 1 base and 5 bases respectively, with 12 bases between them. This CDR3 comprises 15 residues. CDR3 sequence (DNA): TGCGCCAGCAGCTTGACGTTGGCGGGAACCGGGGAGCTGTTTTTT. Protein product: CASSLTLAGTGELFF.

CDR3 in DNA: TGTGCCAGCAGTTACTCGACCCCGGGTGGCTCCTATAATTCACCCCTCCACTTT. Amino acids: CASSYSTPGGSYNSPLHF. The chain couples TRBV6-5 to TRBJ1-6; unclear D gene. The V end was cut by 0 bases, the J end by 0 bases, with 12 bases between. This CDR3 is 18 amino acids long. Germline V gene data show CDR1 as MNHEY and CDR2 as SVGAGI.

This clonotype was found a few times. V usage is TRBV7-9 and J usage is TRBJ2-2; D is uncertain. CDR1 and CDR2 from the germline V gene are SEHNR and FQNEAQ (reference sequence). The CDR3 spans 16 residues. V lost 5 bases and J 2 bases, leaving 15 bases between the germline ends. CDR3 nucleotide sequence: TGTGCCAGCAGCGATTCCATGGCGCCTAACACCGGGGAGCTGTTTTTT. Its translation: CASSDSMAPNTGELFF.

CDR3 protein: CASSLGTGGSPLHF. CDR3 DNA: TGTGCCAGCAGTTTGGGGACAGGCGGATCACCCCTCCACTTT. The chain has TRBV27 and TRBJ1-6; 8 bases fit TRBD1. Germline CDR1 reads MNHEY; CDR2 reads SMNVEV (reference sequence). The CDR3 covers 14 residues. V was pared by 3 bases and J by 10 bases, with 5 bases of the junction left unmatched.

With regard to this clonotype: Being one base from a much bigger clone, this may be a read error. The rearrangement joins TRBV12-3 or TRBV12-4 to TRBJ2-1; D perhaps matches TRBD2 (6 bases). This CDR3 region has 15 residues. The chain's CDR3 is CAGSLAAHGGLEQFF. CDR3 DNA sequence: TGTGCCGGCAGTTTAGCGGCGCATGGCGGCCTAGAGCAGTTCTTC.

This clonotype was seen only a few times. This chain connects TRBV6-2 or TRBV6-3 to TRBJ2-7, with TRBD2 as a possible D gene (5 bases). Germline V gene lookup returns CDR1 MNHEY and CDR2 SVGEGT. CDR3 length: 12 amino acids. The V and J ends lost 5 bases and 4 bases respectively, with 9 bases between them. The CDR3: CASSGVAYEQYV. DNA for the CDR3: TGTGCCAGCAGTGGAGTAGCGTACGAGCAGTACGTC.

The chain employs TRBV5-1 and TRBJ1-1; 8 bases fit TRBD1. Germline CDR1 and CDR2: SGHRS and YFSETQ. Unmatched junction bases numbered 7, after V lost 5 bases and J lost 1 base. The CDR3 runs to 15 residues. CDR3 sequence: CASRGTGTGNTEAFF. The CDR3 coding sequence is TGCGCCAGCAGAGGAACCGGGACAGGGAACACTGAAGCTTTCTTT.

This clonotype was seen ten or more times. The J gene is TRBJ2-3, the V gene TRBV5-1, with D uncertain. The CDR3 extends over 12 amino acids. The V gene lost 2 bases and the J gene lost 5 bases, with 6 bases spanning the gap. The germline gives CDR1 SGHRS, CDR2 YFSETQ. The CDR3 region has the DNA TGCGCCAGCAGCTTTAATGGAGATACGCAGTATTTT. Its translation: CASSFNGDTQYF.

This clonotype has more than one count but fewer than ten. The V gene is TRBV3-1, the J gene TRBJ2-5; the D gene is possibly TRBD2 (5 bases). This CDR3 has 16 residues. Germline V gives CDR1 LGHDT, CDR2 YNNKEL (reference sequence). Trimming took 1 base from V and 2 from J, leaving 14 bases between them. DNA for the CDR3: TGTGCCAGCAGCCAAGGCCGGAGGTACCCACAAGAGACCCAGTACTTC. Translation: CASSQGRRYPQETQYF.

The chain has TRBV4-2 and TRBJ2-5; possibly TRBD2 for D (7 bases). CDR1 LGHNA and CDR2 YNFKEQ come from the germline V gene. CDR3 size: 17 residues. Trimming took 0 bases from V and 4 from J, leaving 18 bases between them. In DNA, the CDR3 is TGTGCCAGCAGCCAAGAATGGAGGGGGGGGAGGGGAGAGACCCAGTACTTC. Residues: CASSQEWRGGRGETQYF.

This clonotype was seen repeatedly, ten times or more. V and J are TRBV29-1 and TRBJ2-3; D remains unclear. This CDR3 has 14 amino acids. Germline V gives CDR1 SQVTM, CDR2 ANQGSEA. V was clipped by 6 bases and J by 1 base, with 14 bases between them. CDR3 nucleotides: TGCAGCGTAAGAGCTTATTTGGGCACAGATACGCAGTATTTT. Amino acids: CSVRAYLGTDTQYF.

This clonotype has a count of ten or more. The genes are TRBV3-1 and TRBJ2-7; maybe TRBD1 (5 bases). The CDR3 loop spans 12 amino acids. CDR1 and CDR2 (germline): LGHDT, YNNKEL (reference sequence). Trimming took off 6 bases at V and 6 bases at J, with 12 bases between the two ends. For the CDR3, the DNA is TGTGCCAGCAGAGGGGTTTCTCGCGAGCAGTACGTC. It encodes CASRGVSREQYV.

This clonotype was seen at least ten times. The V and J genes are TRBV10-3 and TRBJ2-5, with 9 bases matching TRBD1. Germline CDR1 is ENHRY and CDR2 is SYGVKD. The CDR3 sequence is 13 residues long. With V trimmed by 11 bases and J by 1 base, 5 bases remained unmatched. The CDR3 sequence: CAAAGQGQETQYF. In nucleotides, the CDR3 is TGTGCCGCGGCGGGACAGGGCCAAGAGACCCAGTACTTC.

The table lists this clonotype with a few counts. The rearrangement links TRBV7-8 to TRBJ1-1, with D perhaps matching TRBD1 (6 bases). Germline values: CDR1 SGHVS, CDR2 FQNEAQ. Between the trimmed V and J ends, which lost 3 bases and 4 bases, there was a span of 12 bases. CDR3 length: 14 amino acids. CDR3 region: CASSLGGGRTEAFF. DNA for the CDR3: TGTGCCAGCAGCTTGGGAGGGGGTCGCACTGAAGCTTTCTTT.